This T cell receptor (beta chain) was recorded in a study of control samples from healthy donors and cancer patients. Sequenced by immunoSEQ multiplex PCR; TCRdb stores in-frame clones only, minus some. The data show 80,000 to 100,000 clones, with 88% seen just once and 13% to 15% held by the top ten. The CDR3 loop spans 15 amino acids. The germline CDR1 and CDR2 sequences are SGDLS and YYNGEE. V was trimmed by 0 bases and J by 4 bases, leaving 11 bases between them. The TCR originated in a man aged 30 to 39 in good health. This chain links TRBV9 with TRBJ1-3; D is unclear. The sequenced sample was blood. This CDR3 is CASSVGDTDGNTIYF. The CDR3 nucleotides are TGTGCCAGCAGCGTAGGTGACACGGACGGAAACACCATATATTTT.